Listed here is a single T cell receptor (beta chain). The entry originates in a study of OX40 agonist ivuxolimab in advanced cancers. This CDR3 spans 13 amino acids. The ends lost 6 bases at V and 7 bases at J; junction bases unmatched: 6. CDR1 is MDHEN, CDR2 SYDVKM, per germline. The repertoire was sequenced with immunoSEQ multiplex PCR; TCRdb's copy has only in-frame clones and lacks some. Of 86,000 or so clones in the sample, about 90% were seen once. The chain has TRBV28 and TRBJ1-5, with 7 bases identical to TRBD1. Source: CD4+ or CD8+ T cells sorted from blood, taken in a trial of the OX40 agonist ivuxolimab. The sequence was obtained from an adult with an advanced solid tumor such as melanoma, head and neck, liver or kidney cancer. The CDR3 reads CASRTGARQPQHF. The CDR3 DNA reads as TGTGCCAGCAGAACAGGGGCAAGGCAGCCCCAGCATTTT. Based on the CDR3 plus reference TRBV28 and TRBJ1-5, the full variable domain is DVKVTQSSRYLVKRTGEKVFLECVQDMDHENMFWYRQDPGLGLRLIYFSYDVKMKEKGDIPEGYSVSREKKERFSLILESASTNQTSMYLCASRTGARQPQHFGDGTRLSIL.